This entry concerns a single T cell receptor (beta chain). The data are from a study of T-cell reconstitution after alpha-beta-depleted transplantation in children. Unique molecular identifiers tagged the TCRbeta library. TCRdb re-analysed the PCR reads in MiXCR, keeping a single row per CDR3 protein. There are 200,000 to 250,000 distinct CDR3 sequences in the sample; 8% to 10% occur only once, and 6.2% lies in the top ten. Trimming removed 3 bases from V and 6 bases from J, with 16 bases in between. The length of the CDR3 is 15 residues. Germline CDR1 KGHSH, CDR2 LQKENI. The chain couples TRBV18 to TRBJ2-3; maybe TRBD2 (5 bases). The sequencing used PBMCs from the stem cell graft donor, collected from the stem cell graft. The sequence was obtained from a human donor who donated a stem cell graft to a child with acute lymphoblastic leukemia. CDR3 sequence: CASSPSTGLGDTQYF. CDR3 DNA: TGTGCCAGCTCACCTTCCACCGGACTCGGCGATACGCAGTATTTT. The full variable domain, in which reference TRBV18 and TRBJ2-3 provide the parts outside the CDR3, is NAGVMQNPRHLVRRRGQEARLRCSPMKGHSHVYWYRQLPEEGLKFMVYLQKENIIDESGMPKERFSAEFPKEGPSILRIQQVVRGDSAAYFCASSPSTGLGDTQYFGPGTRLTVL.